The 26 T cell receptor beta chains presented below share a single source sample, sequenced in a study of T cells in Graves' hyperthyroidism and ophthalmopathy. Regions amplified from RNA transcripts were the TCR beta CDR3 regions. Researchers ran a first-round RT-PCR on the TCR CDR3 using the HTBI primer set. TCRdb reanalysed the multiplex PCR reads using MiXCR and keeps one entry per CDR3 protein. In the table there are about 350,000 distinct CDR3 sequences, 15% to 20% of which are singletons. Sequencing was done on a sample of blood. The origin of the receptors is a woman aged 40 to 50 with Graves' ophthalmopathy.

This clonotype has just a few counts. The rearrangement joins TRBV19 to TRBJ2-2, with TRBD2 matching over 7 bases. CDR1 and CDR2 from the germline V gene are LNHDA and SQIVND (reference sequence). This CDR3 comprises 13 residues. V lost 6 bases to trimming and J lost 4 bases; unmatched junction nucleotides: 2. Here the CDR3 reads CASRGRGTGELFF. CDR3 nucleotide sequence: TGTGCCAGTAGGGGGAGGGGCACCGGGGAGCTGTTTTTT.

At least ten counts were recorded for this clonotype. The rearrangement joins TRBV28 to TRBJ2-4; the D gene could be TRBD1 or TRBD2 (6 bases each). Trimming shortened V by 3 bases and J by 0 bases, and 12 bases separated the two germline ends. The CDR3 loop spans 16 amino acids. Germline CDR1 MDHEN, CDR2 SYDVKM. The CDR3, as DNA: TGTGCCAGCAGTTTTCGGGGGCCCATAGCCAAAAACATTCAGTACTTC. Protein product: CASSFRGPIAKNIQYF.

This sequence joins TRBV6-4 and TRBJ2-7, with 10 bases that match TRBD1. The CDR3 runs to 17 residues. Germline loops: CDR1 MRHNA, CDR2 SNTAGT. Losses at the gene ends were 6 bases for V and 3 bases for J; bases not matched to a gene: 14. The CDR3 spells CASRGYSPGQGIYEQYF. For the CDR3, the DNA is TGTGCCAGCAGAGGATACTCTCCGGGACAGGGGATCTACGAGCAGTACTTC.

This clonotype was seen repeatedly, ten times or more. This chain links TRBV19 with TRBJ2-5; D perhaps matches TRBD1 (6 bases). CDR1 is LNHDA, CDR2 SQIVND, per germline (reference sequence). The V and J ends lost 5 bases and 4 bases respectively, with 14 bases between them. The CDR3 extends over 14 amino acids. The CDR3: CASSLDRRRETQYF. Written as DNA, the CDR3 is TGTGCCAGTAGTCTCGACAGGAGGAGAGAGACCCAGTACTTC. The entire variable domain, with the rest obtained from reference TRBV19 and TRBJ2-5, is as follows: DGGITQSPKYLFRKEGQNVTLSCEQNLNHDAMYWYRQDPGQGLRLIYYSQIVNDFQKGDIAEGYSVSREKKESFPLTVTSAQKNPTAFYLCASSLDRRRETQYFGPGTRLLVL.

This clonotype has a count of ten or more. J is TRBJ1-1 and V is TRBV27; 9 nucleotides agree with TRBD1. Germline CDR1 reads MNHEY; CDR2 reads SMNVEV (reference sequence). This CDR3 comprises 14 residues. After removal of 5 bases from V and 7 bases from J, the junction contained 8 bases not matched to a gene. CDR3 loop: CASSPRQGVNEAFF. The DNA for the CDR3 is TGTGCCAGCAGTCCCCGACAGGGGGTAAATGAAGCTTTCTTT.

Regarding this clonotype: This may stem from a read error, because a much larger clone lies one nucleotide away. In DNA form, the CDR3 reads TGCAGTGCCTTGGGACTAGCGGGAGGAACCTACGAGCAGTGCTTC. Translating gives CSALGLAGGTYEQCF. The chain joins TRBV20-1 to TRBJ2-7; 15 bases are a match to TRBD2. This CDR3 is 15 amino acids long. The germline V gene encodes CDR1 DFQATT and CDR2 SNEGSKA (reference sequence).

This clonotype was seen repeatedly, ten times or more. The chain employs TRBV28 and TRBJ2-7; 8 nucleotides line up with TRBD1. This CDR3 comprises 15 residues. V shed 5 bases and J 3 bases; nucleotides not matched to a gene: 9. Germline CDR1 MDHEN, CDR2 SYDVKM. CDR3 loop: CASSPRDTGGYEQYF. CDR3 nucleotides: TGTGCCAGCAGTCCGCGAGACACAGGGGGCTACGAGCAGTACTTC.

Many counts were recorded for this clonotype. The CDR3: CATSDHGQPQHF. DNA of the CDR3: TGTGCCACCAGTGATCACGGTCAGCCCCAGCATTTT. This chain uses TRBV24-1 with TRBJ1-5, with unresolved D. CDR3 length equals 12 residues. V was clipped by 3 bases and J by 6 bases, with 5 bases between them. Germline V CDR1 and CDR2: KGHDR, SFDVKD.

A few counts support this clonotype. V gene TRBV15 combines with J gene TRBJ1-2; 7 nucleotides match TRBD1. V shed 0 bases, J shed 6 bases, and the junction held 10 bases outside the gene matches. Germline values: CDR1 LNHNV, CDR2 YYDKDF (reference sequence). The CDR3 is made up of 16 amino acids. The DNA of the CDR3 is TGTGCCACCAGCAGAGATTGGGGGGAGGGGGCGAATGGCTACACCTTC. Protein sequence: CATSRDWGEGANGYTF.

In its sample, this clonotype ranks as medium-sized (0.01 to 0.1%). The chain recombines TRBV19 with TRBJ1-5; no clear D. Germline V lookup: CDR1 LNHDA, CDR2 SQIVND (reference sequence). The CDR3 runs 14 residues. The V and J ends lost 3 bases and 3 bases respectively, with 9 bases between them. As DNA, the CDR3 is TGTGCCAGTAGTATTACGGAGGCCAATCAGCCCCAGCATTTT. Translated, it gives CASSITEANQPQHF.

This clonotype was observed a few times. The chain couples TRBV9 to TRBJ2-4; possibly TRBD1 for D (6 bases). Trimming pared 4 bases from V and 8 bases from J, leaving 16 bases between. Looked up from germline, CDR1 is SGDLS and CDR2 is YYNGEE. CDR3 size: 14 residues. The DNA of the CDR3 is TGTGCCAGCAGCCCAGAAGGGGGAGTGGACATTCAGTACTTC. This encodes CASSPEGGVDIQYF.

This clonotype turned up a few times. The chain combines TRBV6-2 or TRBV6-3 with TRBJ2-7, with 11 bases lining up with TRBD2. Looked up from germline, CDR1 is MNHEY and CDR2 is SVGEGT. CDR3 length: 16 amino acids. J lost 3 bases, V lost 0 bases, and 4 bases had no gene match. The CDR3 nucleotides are TGTGCCAGCAGTTACTCAGGACTAGCGGGTCGCTACGAGCAGTACTTC. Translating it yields CASSYSGLAGRYEQYF.

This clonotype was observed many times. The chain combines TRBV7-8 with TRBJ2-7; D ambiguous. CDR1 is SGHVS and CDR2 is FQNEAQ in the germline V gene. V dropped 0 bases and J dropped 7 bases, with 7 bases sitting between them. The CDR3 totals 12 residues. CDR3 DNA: TGTGCCAGCAGCTTAGCTTTGCGGGAGCAGTACTTC. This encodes CASSLALREQYF.

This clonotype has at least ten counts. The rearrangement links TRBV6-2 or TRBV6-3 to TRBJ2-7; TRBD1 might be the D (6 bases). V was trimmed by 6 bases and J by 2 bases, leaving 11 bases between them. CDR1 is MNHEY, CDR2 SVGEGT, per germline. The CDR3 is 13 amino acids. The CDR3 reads CASRLTGTYEQYF. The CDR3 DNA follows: TGTGCCAGCAGGCTTACAGGGACCTACGAGCAGTACTTC.

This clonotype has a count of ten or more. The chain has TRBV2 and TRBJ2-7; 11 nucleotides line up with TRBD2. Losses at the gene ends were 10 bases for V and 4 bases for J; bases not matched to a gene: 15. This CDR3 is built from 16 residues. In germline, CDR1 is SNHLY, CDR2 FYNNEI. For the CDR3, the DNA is TGTGCCACCAAGATAGTGGGACTAGCGGAAAGGTACGAGCAGTACTTC. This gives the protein CATKIVGLAERYEQYF. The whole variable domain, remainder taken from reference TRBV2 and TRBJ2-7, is EPEVTQTPSHQVTQMGQEVILRCVPISNHLYFYWYRQILGQKVEFLVSFYNNEISEKSEIFDDQFSVERPDGSNFTLKIRSTKLEDSAMYFCATKIVGLAERYEQYFGPGTRLTVT.

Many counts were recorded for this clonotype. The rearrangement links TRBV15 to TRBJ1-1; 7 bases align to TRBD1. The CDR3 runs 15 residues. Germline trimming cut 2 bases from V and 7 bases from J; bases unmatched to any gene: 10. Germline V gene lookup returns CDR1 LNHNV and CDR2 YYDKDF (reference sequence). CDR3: CATSRRTGRIGEAFF. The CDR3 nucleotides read TGTGCCACCAGCAGAAGGACAGGTCGAATAGGTGAAGCTTTCTTT.

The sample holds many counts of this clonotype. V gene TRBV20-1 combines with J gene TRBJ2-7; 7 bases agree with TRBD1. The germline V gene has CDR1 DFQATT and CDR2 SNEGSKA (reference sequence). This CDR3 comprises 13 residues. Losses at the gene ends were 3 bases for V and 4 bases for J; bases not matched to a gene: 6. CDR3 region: CSARTGTVYEQYF. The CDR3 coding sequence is TGCAGTGCTAGGACAGGGACAGTATACGAGCAGTACTTC.

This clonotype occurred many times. The CDR3 protein is CSVGRQGEGYTF. CDR3 DNA: TGCAGCGTTGGGAGACAGGGGGAGGGCTACACCTTC. This rearrangement joins TRBV29-1 to TRBJ1-2; 9 bases are a match to TRBD1. This CDR3 comprises 12 residues. The V gene end was trimmed by 4 bases and the J gene end by 8 bases; junction bases not matched to a gene: 5. CDR1 is SQVTM, CDR2 ANQGSEA, per germline.

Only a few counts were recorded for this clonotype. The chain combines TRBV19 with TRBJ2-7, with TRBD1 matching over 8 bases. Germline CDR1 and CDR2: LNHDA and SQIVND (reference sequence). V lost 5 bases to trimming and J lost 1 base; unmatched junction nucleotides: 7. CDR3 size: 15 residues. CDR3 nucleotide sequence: TGTGCCAGTAGTGAAAAAGACAGGGGATCCTACGAGCAGTACTTC. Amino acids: CASSEKDRGSYEQYF.

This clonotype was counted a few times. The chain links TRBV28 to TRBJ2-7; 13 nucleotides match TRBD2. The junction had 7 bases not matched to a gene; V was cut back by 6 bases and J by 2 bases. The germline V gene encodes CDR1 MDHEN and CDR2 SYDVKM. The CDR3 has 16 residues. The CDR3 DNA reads TGTGCCAGCAGCCCCGGGACTAGCGGGGATCCCTACGAGCAGTACTTC. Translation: CASSPGTSGDPYEQYF.

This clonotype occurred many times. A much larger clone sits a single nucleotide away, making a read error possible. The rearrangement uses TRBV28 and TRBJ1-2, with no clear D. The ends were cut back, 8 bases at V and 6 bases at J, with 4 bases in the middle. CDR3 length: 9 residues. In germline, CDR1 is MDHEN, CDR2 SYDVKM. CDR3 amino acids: CASGDGYTF. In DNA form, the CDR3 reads TGTGCCAGCGGGGATGGCTACACCTTC.

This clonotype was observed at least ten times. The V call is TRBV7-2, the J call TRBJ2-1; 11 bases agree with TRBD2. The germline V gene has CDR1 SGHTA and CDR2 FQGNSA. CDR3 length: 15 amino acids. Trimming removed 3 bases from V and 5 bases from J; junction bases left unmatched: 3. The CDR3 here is CASSFSGRDHNEQFF. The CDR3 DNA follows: TGTGCCAGCAGCTTTAGCGGGAGGGATCACAATGAGCAGTTCTTC.

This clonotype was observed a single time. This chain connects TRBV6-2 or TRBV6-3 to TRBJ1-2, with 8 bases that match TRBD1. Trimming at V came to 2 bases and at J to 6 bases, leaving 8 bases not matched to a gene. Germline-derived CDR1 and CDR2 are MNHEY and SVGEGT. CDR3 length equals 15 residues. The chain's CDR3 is CASSYPADRADGYTF. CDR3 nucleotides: TGTGCCAGCAGTTACCCAGCGGACAGGGCCGATGGCTACACCTTC.

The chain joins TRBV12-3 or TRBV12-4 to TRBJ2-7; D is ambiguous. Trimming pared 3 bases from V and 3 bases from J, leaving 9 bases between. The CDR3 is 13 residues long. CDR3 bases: TGTGCCAGCAGTTTGAGCCAAAGCTACGAGCAGTACTTC. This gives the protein CASSLSQSYEQYF.

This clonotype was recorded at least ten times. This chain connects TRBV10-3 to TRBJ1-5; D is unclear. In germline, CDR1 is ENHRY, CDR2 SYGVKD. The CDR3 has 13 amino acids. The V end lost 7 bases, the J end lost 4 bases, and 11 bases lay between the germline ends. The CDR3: CAITPDTNQPQHF. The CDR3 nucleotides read TGTGCCATCACACCAGACACAAATCAGCCCCAGCATTTT.

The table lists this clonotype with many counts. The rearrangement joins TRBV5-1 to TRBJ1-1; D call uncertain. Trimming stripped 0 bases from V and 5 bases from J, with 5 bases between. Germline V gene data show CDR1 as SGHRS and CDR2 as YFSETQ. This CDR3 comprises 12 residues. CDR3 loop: CASSLEGTEAFF. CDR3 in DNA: TGCGCCAGCAGCTTGGAGGGAACTGAAGCTTTCTTT.